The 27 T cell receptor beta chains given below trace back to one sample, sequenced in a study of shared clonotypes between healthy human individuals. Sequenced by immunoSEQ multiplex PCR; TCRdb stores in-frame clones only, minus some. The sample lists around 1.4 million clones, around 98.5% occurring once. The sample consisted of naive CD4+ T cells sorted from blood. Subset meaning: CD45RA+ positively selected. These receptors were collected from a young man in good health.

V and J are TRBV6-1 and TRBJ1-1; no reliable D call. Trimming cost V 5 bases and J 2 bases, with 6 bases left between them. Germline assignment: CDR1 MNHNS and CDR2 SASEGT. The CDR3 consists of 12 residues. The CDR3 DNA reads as TGTGCCAGCAGTAAGGTAAACACTGAAGCTTTCTTT. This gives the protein CASSKVNTEAFF.

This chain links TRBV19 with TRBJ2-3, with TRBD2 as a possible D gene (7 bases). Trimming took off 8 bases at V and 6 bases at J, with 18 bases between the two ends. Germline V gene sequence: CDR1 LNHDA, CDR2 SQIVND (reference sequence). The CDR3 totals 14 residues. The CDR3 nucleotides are TGTGCCAGTGCTCGGGACTACAGGGCCGATACGCAGTATTTT. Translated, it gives CASARDYRADTQYF.

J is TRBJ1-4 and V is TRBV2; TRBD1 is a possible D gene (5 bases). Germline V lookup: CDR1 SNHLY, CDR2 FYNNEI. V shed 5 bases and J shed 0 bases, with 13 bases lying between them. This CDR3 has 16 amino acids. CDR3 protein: CASSMGERATNEKLFF. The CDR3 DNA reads TGTGCCAGCAGTATGGGGGAGAGAGCAACTAATGAAAAACTGTTTTTT.

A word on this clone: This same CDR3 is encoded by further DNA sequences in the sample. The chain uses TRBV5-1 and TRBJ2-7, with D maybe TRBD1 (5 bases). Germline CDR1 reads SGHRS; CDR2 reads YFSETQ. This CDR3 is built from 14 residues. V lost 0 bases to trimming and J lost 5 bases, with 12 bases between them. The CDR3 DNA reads TGCGCCAGCAGCTTGGTCGCAGGGTCTAACGAGCAGTACTTC. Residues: CASSLVAGSNEQYF.

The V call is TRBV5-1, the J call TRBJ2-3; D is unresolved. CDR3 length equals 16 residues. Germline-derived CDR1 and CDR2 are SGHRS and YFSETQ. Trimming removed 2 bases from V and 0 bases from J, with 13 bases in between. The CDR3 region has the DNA TGCGCCAGCAGCTTAGGGTCCAGGTCCAGCACAGATACGCAGTATTTT. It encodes CASSLGSRSSTDTQYF.

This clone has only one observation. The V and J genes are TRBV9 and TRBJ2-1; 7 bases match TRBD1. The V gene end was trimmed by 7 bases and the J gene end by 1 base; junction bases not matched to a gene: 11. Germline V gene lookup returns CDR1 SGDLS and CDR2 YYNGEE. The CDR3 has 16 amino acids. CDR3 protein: CASGGQGGPSYNEQFF. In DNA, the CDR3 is TGTGCCAGCGGGGGCCAAGGGGGCCCTTCCTACAATGAGCAGTTCTTC.

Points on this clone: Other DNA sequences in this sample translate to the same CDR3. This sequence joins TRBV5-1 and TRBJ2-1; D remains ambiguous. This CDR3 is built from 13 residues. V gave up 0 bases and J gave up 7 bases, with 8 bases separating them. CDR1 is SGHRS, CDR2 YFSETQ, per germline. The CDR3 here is CASSLALGNEQFF. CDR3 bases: TGCGCCAGCAGCTTGGCCCTGGGGAATGAGCAGTTCTTC.

The DNA for the CDR3 is TGTGCCAGCAGTTCCCTGGACAGACACACTGAAGCTTTCTTT. This translates into CASSSLDRHTEAFF. The chain combines TRBV6-1 with TRBJ1-1, with D perhaps matching TRBD1 (6 bases). The V gene's germline CDR1 is MNHNS and CDR2 SASEGT. Trimming cost V 5 bases and J 3 bases, with 13 bases left between them. The CDR3 spans 14 residues.

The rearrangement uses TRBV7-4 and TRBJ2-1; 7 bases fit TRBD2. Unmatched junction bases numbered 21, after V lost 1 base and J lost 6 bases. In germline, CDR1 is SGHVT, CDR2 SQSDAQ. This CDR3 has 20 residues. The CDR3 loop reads CASSLVVLVAVLAECNEQFF. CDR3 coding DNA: TGTGCCAGCAGCTTAGTAGTCCTAGTAGCCGTCCTAGCGGAGTGCAATGAGCAGTTCTTC.

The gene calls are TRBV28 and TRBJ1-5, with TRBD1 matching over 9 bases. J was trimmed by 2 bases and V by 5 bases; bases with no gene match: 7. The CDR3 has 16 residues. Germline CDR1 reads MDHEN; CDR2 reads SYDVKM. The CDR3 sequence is CASSPGTGMGNQPQHF. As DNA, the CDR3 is TGTGCCAGCAGTCCGGGGACAGGGATGGGCAATCAGCCCCAGCATTTT.

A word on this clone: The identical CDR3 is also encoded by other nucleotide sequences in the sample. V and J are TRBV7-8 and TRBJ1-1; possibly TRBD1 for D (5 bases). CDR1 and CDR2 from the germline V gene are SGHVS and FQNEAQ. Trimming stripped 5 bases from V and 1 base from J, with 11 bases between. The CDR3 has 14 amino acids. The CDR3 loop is CASSPGTANTEAFF. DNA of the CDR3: TGTGCCAGCAGCCCGGGGACCGCGAACACTGAAGCTTTCTTT.

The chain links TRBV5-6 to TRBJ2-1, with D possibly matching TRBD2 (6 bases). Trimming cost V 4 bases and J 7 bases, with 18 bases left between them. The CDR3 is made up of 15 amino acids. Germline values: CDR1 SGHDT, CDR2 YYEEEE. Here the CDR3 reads CASSRGLPSWNEQFF. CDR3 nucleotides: TGTGCCAGCAGCCGGGGACTCCCAAGTTGGAATGAGCAGTTCTTC.

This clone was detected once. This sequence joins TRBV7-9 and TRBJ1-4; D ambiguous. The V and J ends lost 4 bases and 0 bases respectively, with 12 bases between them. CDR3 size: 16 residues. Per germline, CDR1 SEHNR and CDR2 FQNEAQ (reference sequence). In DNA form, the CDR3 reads TGTGCCAGCAGCTCCCCAGAAGATGCAACTAATGAAAAACTGTTTTTT. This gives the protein CASSSPEDATNEKLFF.

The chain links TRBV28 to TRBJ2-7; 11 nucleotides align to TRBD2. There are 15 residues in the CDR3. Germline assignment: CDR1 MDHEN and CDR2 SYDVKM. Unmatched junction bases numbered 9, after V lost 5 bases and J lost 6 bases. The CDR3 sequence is CASSPGTSGFFEQYF. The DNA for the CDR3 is TGTGCCAGCAGTCCCGGGACTAGCGGCTTCTTCGAGCAGTACTTC.

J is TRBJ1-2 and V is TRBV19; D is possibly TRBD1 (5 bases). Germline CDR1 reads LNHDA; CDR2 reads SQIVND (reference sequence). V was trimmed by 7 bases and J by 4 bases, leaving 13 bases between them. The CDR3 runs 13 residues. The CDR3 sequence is CASKGTEIYGYTF. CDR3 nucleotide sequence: TGTGCCAGTAAAGGGACGGAGATCTATGGCTACACCTTC.

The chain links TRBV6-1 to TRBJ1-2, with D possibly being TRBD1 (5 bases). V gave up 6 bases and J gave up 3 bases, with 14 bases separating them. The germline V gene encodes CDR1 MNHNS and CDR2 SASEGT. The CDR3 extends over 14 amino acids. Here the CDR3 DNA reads TGTGCCAGCAGCGGGGGGATTGTGTACTATGGCTACACCTTC. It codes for CASSGGIVYYGYTF.

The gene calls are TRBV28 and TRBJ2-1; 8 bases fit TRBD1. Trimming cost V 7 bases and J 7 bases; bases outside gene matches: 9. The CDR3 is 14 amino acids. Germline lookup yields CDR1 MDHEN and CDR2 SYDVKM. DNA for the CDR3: TGTGCCAGCACCCCGTCGGACAGGGCAAATGAGCAGTTCTTC. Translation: CASTPSDRANEQFF.

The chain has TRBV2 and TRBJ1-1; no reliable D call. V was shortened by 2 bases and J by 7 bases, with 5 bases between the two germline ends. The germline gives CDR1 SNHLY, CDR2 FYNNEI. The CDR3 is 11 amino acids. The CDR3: CASSETSEAFF. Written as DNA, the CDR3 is TGTGCCAGCAGTGAAACCAGTGAAGCTTTCTTT.

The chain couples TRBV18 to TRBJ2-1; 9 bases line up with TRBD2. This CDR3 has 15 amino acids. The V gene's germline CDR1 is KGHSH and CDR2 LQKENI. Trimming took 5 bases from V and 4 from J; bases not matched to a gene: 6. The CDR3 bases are TGTGCCAGCTCATACATAGCGGGAGTTTACAATGAGCAGTTCTTC. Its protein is CASSYIAGVYNEQFF.

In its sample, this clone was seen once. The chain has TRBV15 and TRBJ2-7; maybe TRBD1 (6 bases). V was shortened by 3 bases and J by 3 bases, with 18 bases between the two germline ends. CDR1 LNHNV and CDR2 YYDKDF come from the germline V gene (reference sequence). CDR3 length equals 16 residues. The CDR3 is CATSRGGKGRGYEQYF. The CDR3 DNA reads TGTGCCACCAGCAGGGGTGGCAAAGGCAGGGGCTACGAGCAGTACTTC.

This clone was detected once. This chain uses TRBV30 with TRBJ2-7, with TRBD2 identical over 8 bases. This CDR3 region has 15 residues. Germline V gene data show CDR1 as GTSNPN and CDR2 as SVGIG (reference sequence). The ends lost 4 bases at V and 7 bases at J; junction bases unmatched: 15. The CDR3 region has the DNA TGTGCCTGGATCGCCCCTGGTAGCGGGATAGGTGAGCAGTACTTC. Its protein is CAWIAPGSGIGEQYF.

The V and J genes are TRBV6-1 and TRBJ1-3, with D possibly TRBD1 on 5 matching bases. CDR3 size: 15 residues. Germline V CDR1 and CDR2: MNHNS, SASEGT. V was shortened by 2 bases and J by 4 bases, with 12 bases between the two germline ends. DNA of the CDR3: TGTGCCAGCAGTGAAACGACAGTAGCGGGAAACACCATATATTTT. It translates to CASSETTVAGNTIYF.

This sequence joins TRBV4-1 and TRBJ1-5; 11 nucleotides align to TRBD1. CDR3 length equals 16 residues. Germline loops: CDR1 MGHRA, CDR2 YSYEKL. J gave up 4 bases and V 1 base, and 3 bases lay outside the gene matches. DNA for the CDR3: TGCGCCAGCAGCCAAGGGGACAGGGGGAGGAATCAGCCCCAGCATTTT. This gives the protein CASSQGDRGRNQPQHF.

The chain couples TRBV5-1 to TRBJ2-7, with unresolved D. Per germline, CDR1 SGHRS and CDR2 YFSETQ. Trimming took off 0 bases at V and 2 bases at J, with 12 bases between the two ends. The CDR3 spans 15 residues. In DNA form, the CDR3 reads TGCGCCAGCAGCTTGGTGGGGAATCCAACCTACGAGCAGTACTTC. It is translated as CASSLVGNPTYEQYF.

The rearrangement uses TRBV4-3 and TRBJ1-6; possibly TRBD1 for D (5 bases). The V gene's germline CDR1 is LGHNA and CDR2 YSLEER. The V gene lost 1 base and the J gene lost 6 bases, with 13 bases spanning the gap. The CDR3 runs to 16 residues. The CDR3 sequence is CASSQAPERGNSPLHF. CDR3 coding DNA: TGCGCCAGCAGCCAAGCCCCAGAGAGGGGTAATTCACCCCTCCACTTT.

The CDR3 reads CASSPAGGAEVQETQYF. In nucleotides, the CDR3 is TGCGCCAGCAGTCCCGCTGGAGGGGCGGAGGTTCAAGAGACCCAGTACTTC. The V call is TRBV10-1, the J call TRBJ2-5; D is possibly TRBD2 (6 bases). CDR1 is WNHNN and CDR2 is SYGVQD in the germline V gene (reference sequence). The V gene lost 5 bases and the J gene lost 2 bases, with 21 bases spanning the gap. The CDR3 sequence is 17 residues long.

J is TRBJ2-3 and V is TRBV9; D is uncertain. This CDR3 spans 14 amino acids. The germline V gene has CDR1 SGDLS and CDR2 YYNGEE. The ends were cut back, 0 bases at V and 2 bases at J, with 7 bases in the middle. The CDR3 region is CASSVVALTDTQYF. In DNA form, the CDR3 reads TGTGCCAGCAGCGTAGTGGCGCTCACAGATACGCAGTATTTT.